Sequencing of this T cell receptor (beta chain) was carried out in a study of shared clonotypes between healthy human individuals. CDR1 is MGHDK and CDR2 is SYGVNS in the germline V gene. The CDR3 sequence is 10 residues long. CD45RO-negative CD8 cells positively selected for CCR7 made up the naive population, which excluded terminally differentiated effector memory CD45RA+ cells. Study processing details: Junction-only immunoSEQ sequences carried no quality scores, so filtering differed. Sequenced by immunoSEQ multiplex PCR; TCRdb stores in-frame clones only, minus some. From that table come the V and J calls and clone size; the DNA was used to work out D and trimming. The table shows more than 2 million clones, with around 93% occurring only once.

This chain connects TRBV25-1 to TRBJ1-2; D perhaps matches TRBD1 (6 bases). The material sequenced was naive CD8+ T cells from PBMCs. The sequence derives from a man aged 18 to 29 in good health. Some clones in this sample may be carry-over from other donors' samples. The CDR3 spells CSPTGPGYTF. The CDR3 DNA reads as TGTAGCCCTACAGGGCCTGGCTACACCTTC.